The 23 T cell receptor beta chains below were found in one sample sequenced in a study of T-cell reconstitution after alpha-beta-depleted transplantation in children. Unique molecular identifiers were incorporated during preparation of the TCRbeta library. TCRdb re-derived calls from the PCR reads in MiXCR, one entry per CDR3 protein. The sample lists around 240,000 distinct CDR3 sequences; roughly a tenth were seen once. Sequences were derived from PBMCs from the stem cell graft donor, sampled from the stem cell graft. The source of these receptors is a human donor who donated a stem cell graft to a child with SCID.

This clonotype was counted ten times or more. The V call is TRBV5-1, the J call TRBJ1-1, with 9 bases lining up with TRBD1. CDR1 is SGHRS, CDR2 YFSETQ, per germline. The CDR3 consists of 19 residues. The trim removed 3 bases at V and 4 bases at J, leaving 19 bases unmatched. The CDR3, as DNA: TGCGCCAGCAGCTGGGGGACAGGGTCCCCTCGTGTGAGGGTCACTGAAGCTTTCTTT. Translation: CASSWGTGSPRVRVTEAFF.

This clonotype was observed at least ten times. CDR3 DNA: TGTGCCAGCGCCGGGGTCAGGATGAACACTGAAGCTTTCTTT. It is translated as CASAGVRMNTEAFF. This chain connects TRBV6-2 or TRBV6-3 to TRBJ1-1; D gene ambiguous. CDR3 length: 14 amino acids. Germline V gene sequence: CDR1 MNHEY, CDR2 SVGEGT. V was shortened by 8 bases and J by 0 bases, with 13 bases between the two germline ends.

This clonotype was picked up many times. This chain joins TRBV10-3 and TRBJ2-1, with D perhaps TRBD1 or TRBD2 (6 bases each). The CDR3 is 14 amino acids. Trimming removed 2 bases from V and 7 bases from J, with 12 bases in between. Germline lookup yields CDR1 ENHRY and CDR2 SYGVKD. The CDR3 DNA sequence: TGTGCCATCAGTGAGCTGCTAGGGGGGAATGAGCAGTTCTTC. The encoded protein is CAISELLGGNEQFF.

This clonotype was seen at least ten times. The chain recombines TRBV4-1 with TRBJ1-5; TRBD1 matches 9 bases. From germline, CDR1 is MGHRA and CDR2 YSYEKL. Unmatched junction bases numbered 5, after V lost 5 bases and J lost 6 bases. The CDR3 has 14 amino acids. Written as DNA, the CDR3 is TGCGCCAGCAGCTGGGACAGGGTGGGTCAGCCCCAGCATTTT. It translates to CASSWDRVGQPQHF.

The rearrangement links TRBV2 to TRBJ1-1; D gene ambiguous. V gave up 2 bases and J gave up 4 bases, with 8 bases separating them. The germline V gene encodes CDR1 SNHLY and CDR2 FYNNEI. The CDR3 runs to 13 residues. CDR3 bases: TGTGCCAGCAGTGAAACGGGTTTCACTGAAGCTTTCTTT. Translated, it gives CASSETGFTEAFF.

This clonotype was recorded at least ten times. The chain combines TRBV5-4 with TRBJ1-1, with D possibly being TRBD1 (5 bases). Germline lookup yields CDR1 SGHNT and CDR2 YYREEE (reference sequence). The CDR3 is 16 residues long. The V end lost 9 bases, the J end lost 1 base, and 22 bases lay between the germline ends. The CDR3 nucleotides read TGTGCCACTAAACGGGGGTCCCGGGCTCAGAACACTGAAGCTTTCTTT. This sequence encodes CATKRGSRAQNTEAFF.

Many counts were recorded for this clonotype. The V call is TRBV19, the J call TRBJ1-1, with a weak D call TRBD1 (5 bases). The V gene lost 3 bases and the J gene lost 6 bases, with 8 bases spanning the gap. This CDR3 contains 12 residues. Germline values: CDR1 LNHDA, CDR2 SQIVND (reference sequence). For the CDR3, the DNA is TGTGCCAGTAGTATTGGGGGACCTGAAGCTTTCTTT. This sequence encodes CASSIGGPEAFF.

The table lists this clonotype with many counts. J is TRBJ2-3 and V is TRBV2; D gene uncertain. The CDR3 contains 14 residues. Trimming shortened V by 4 bases and J by 6 bases, and 14 bases separated the two germline ends. CDR1 and CDR2 from the germline V gene are SNHLY and FYNNEI. This CDR3 is CASSGGTPPDTQYF. Written as DNA, the CDR3 is TGTGCCAGCAGTGGGGGAACACCCCCGGATACGCAGTATTTT.

V and J are TRBV19 and TRBJ2-1; 11 bases match TRBD2. Germline CDR1 LNHDA, CDR2 SQIVND (reference sequence). This CDR3 is built from 16 residues. V dropped 2 bases and J dropped 5; count of bases not matched to a gene: 5. This CDR3 reads CASSIRGLAVHNEQFF. CDR3 bases: TGTGCCAGTAGTATAAGGGGACTAGCGGTGCACAATGAGCAGTTCTTC.

This clonotype was observed at least ten times. For the CDR3, the DNA is TGCAGTGCTGCAAGGCGGCCTAGTCAAGAGACCCAGTACTTC. This gives the protein CSAARRPSQETQYF. The V gene is TRBV20-1, the J gene TRBJ2-5; D unclear. CDR3 length equals 14 residues. Trimming shortened V by 5 bases and J by 2 bases, and 15 bases separated the two germline ends. Germline CDR1 and CDR2: DFQATT and SNEGSKA (reference sequence).

This clonotype was seen ten or more times. The V and J genes are TRBV20-1 and TRBJ1-1; TRBD1 matches 7 bases. CDR3 size: 14 residues. J was trimmed by 2 bases and V by 6 bases; bases with no gene match: 9. Germline-derived CDR1 and CDR2 are DFQATT and SNEGSKA (reference sequence). The CDR3 nucleotides are TGCAGTGCCCTCCTGGACAGGAAAAACACTGAAGCTTTCTTT. Its protein is CSALLDRKNTEAFF.

The table lists this clonotype with many counts. The chain links TRBV12-3 or TRBV12-4 to TRBJ2-7; D unclear. This CDR3 spans 13 amino acids. V lost 5 bases and J lost 3, with 11 bases in between. The CDR3 DNA reads as TGTGCCAGCAGTCCCGCGAGGAACTACGAGCAGTACTTC. Amino acid sequence: CASSPARNYEQYF.

At least ten counts were recorded for this clonotype. J is TRBJ2-7 and V is TRBV12-3 or TRBV12-4, with TRBD1 matching 7 bases. Losses at the gene ends were 5 bases for V and 2 bases for J; bases not matched to a gene: 9. This CDR3 is 15 amino acids long. The CDR3 sequence: CASSPVEGATYEQYF. CDR3 bases: TGTGCCAGCAGTCCCGTAGAGGGGGCGACCTACGAGCAGTACTTC.

This clonotype was detected many times. The rearrangement uses TRBV7-9 and TRBJ1-2, with 9 bases identical to TRBD1. Germline CDR1 reads SEHNR; CDR2 reads FQNEAQ (reference sequence). The CDR3 is 13 residues long. V lost 5 bases to trimming and J lost 8 bases; unmatched junction nucleotides: 6. This chain's CDR3 is CASSTGTGQGYTF. CDR3 sequence (DNA): TGTGCCAGCAGCACCGGGACAGGGCAAGGCTACACCTTC.

This clonotype was counted ten times or more. The chain uses TRBV7-9 and TRBJ2-2; 9 nucleotides agree with TRBD2. Trimming took 5 bases from V and 6 from J; bases not matched to a gene: 7. The CDR3 contains 15 residues. Germline-derived CDR1 and CDR2 are SEHNR and FQNEAQ (reference sequence). CDR3 sequence: CASSVPGLAAGELFF. CDR3 in DNA: TGTGCCAGCAGCGTACCGGGACTAGCAGCCGGGGAGCTGTTTTTT.

This clonotype has at least ten counts. V usage is TRBV5-1 and J usage is TRBJ2-5; D may match TRBD1 or TRBD2 (5 bases each). Germline V gene data show CDR1 as SGHRS and CDR2 as YFSETQ. CDR3 length: 14 amino acids. V lost 0 bases, J lost 4 bases, and 10 bases lay in between. CDR3 region: CASSLGWDRETQYF. For the CDR3, the DNA is TGCGCCAGCAGCTTGGGATGGGACCGAGAGACCCAGTACTTC.

This clonotype was counted ten times or more. The rearrangement uses TRBV20-1 and TRBJ2-3; D gene ambiguous. From germline, CDR1 is DFQATT and CDR2 SNEGSKA (reference sequence). V was pared by 5 bases and J by 0 bases, with 12 bases between. The CDR3 extends over 14 amino acids. This CDR3 reads CSAGSPLSTDTQYF. The CDR3 DNA follows: TGCAGTGCTGGTAGTCCGCTTAGCACAGATACGCAGTATTTT.

This clonotype was seen many times. The chain recombines TRBV6-2 or TRBV6-3 with TRBJ2-3; 7 bases align to TRBD2. The CDR3 extends over 13 amino acids. Germline-derived CDR1 and CDR2 are MNHEY and SVGEGT. After removal of 6 bases from V and 4 bases from J, the junction contained 4 bases not matched to a gene. CDR3 coding DNA: TGTGCCAGCAGCCGACTAGCAGCAGATACGCAGTATTTT. Amino acids: CASSRLAADTQYF.

This clonotype was seen many times. The rearrangement joins TRBV29-1 to TRBJ1-2; D is undetermined. The CDR3 length is 16 residues. The germline CDR1 and CDR2 sequences are SQVTM and ANQGSEA. Deletions cut 4 bases from V and 2 bases from J, with 20 bases between. The CDR3 DNA sequence: TGCAGCGTTGGGCCTGCCAGTCCAACGCCGAACTATGGCTACACCTTC. As protein: CSVGPASPTPNYGYTF. The full variable domain, completed using reference TRBV29-1 and TRBJ1-2, is SAVISQKPSRDICQRGTSLTIQCQVDSQVTMMFWYRQQPGQSLTLIATANQGSEATYESGFVIDKFPISRPNLTFSTLTVSNMSPEDSSIYLCSVGPASPTPNYGYTFGSGTRLTVV.

This clonotype was found many times. DNA for the CDR3: TGCAGTGCTAGACAGGGGGCGAACACTGAAGCTTTCTTT. It encodes CSARQGANTEAFF. V is TRBV20-1 and J is TRBJ1-1, with 8 bases matching TRBD1. The ends lost 2 bases at V and 1 base at J; junction bases unmatched: 0. CDR1 is DFQATT, CDR2 SNEGSKA, per germline (reference sequence). The CDR3 covers 13 residues.

This clonotype was recorded at least ten times. The CDR3 spells CASSFMGQIYEQYF. The CDR3 DNA reads as TGTGCCAGCAGCTTCATGGGACAGATTTACGAGCAGTACTTC. The chain employs TRBV7-2 and TRBJ2-7, with 7 bases identical to TRBD1. The CDR3 runs to 14 residues. V lost 3 bases to trimming and J lost 4 bases; unmatched junction nucleotides: 6. The germline V gene encodes CDR1 SGHTA and CDR2 FQGNSA.

This clonotype has ten or more counts. The chain joins TRBV5-1 to TRBJ2-7; D uncertain. This CDR3 comprises 12 residues. V lost 3 bases and J 5 bases, leaving 9 bases between the germline ends. CDR1 is SGHRS, CDR2 YFSETQ, per germline. The CDR3 spells CASSSPTHEQYF. CDR3 nucleotide sequence: TGCGCCAGCAGCTCCCCGACCCACGAGCAGTACTTC.

The chain links TRBV5-1 to TRBJ2-3; D is undetermined. The ends were cut back, 0 bases at V and 4 bases at J, with 9 bases in the middle. This CDR3 has 14 amino acids. CDR1 is SGHRS and CDR2 is YFSETQ in the germline V gene. The CDR3 DNA sequence: TGCGCCAGCAGCTTGGGGGGTGTTCCAGATACGCAGTATTTT. Protein sequence: CASSLGGVPDTQYF.